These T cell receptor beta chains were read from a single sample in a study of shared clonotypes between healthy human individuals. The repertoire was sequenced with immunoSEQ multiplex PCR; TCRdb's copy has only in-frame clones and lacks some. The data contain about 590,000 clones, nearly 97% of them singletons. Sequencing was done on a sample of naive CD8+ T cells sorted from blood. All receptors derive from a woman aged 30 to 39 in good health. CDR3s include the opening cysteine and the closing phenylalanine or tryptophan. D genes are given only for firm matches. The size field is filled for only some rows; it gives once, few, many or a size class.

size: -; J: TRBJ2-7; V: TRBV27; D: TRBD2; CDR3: CASRLAGSYEQYF; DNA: TGTGCGAGTCGACTAGCGGGATCCTACGAGCAGTACTTC
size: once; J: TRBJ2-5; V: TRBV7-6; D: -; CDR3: CASSPGSRGETQYF; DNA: TGTGCCAGCAGCCCCGGGTCACGCGGAGAGACCCAGTACTTC
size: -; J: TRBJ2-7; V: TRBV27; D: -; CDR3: CASREGYEQYF; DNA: TGTGCCAGCCGCGAGGGGTACGAGCAGTACTTC
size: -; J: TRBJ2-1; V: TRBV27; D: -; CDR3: CASSTTSWDIHEQFF; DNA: TGTGCCAGCAGTACTACCTCCTGGGACATCCATGAGCAGTTCTTC
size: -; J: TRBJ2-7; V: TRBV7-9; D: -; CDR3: CASSLVASMDEQYF; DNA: TGTGCCAGCAGCTTAGTTGCTAGTATGGACGAGCAGTACTTC
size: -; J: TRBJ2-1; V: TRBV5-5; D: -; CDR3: CASSPGWGHEQFF; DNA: TGTGCCAGCAGCCCGGGATGGGGACATGAGCAGTTCTTC
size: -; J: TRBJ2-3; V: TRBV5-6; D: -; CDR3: CASSLELKGFNTQYF; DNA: TGTGCCAGCAGCTTGGAGCTTAAGGGCTTTAATACGCAGTATTTT
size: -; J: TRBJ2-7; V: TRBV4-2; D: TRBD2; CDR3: CASSQDLAGVPGGEQYF; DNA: TGTGCCAGCAGCCAAGACCTAGCGGGAGTACCCGGAGGCGAGCAGTACTTC
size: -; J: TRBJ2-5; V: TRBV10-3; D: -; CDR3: CAISGTKETQYF; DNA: TGTGCCATCAGCGGGACAAAAGAGACCCAGTACTTC
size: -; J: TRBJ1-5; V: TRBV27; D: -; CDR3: CASSLGGGHSNQPQHF; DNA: TGTGCCAGCAGTTTAGGGGGGGGACATAGCAATCAGCCCCAGCATTTT
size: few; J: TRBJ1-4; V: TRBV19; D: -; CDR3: CASSMWVYEKLFF; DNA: TGTGCCAGTAGTATGTGGGTGTATGAAAAACTGTTTTTT
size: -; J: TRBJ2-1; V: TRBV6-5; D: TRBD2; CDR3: CASTSGGAYNEQFF; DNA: TGTGCCAGCACCTCGGGAGGGGCCTACAATGAGCAGTTCTTC
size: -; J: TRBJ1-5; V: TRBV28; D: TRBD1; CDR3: CASRGGQGHQPQHF; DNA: TGTGCCAGCAGGGGGGGACAGGGACATCAGCCCCAGCATTTT
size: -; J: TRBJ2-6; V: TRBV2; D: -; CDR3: CASRWRALGGSGANVLTF; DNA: TGTGCCAGTAGGTGGAGGGCCCTTGGGGGTTCTGGGGCCAACGTCCTGACTTTC
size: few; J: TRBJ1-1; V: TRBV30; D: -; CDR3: CACRVPGREAFF; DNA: TGTGCCTGCCGAGTGCCAGGGAGGGAAGCTTTCTTT
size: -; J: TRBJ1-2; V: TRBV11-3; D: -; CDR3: CASSRTGVLCYTF; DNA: TGTGCCAGCAGCCGTACGGGGGTCTTGTGCTACACCTTC
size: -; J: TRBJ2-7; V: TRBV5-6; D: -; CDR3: CASSYATPIYEQYF; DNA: TGTGCCAGCAGCTATGCGACACCGATCTACGAGCAGTACTTC
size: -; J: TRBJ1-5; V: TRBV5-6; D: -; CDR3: CASSLGGAVDYQPQHF; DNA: TGTGCCAGCAGCTTGGGGGGGGCTGTGGACTATCAGCCCCAGCATTTT
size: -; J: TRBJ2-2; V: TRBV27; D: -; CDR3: CASSPRGSGELFF; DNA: TGTGCCAGCAGCCCCAGGGGTTCCGGGGAGCTGTTTTTT
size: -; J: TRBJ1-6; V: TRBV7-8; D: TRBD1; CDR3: CASSQTGRSPLHF; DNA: TGTGCCAGCAGCCAGACAGGGCGCTCACCCCTCCACTTT
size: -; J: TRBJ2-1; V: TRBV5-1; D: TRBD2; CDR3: CASSLTREKVDEQFF; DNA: TGCGCCAGCAGCTTGACGCGGGAGAAGGTAGATGAGCAGTTCTTC
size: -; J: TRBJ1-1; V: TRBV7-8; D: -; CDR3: CASSLGGRHITEAFF; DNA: TGTGCCAGCAGCTTAGGGGGGCGGCATATCACTGAAGCTTTCTTT
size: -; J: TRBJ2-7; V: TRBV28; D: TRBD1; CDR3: CASRRYSGGADEQYF; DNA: TGTGCCAGCAGACGGTATTCAGGGGGCGCCGACGAGCAGTACTTC
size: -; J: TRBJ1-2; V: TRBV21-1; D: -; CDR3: CASSKAQGSGLHARGYTF; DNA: TGTGCCAGCAGCAAAGCGCAGGGCTCGGGGCTCCACGCGCGGGGCTACACCTTC
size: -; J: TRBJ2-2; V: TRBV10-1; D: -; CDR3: CASSESSTGELFF; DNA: TGCGCCAGCAGTGAGTCGTCAACCGGGGAGCTGTTTTTT
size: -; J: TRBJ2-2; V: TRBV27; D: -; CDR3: CASSLTLAWGELFF; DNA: TGTGCCAGCAGTTTAACCCTAGCATGGGGGGAGCTGTTTTTT
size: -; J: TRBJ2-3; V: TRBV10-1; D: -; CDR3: CASGRYGSTDTQYF; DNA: TGCGCCAGCGGCCGTTATGGGTCCACAGATACGCAGTATTTT
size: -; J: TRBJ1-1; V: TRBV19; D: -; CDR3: CASSPGEGMEAFF; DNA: TGTGCCAGTAGCCCGGGGGAGGGGATGGAAGCTTTCTTT
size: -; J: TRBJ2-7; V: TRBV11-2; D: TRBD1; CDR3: CASSLGTGAYYEQYF; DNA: TGTGCCAGCAGCTTGGGGACAGGGGCTTACTACGAGCAGTACTTC
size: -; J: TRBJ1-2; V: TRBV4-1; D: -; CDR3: CASSQEFWAGKYGYTF; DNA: TGCGCCAGCAGCCAAGAGTTTTGGGCAGGCAAGTATGGCTACACCTTC
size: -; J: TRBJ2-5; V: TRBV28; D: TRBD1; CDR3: CASRSIRDRGSQETQYF; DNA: TGTGCCAGCAGGTCAATAAGAGACAGGGGTTCCCAAGAGACCCAGTACTTC
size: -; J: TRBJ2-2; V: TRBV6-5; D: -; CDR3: CASSPLGAGELFF; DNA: TGTGCCAGCAGTCCCCTTGGGGCCGGGGAGCTGTTTTTT
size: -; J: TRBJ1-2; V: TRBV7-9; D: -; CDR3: CASSLVWFPYGYTF; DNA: TGTGCCAGCAGCTTAGTTTGGTTCCCTTATGGCTACACCTTC
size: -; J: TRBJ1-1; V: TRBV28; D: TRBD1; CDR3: CASIPGTGETEAFF; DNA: TGTGCCAGCATCCCTGGGACAGGGGAGACTGAAGCTTTCTTT
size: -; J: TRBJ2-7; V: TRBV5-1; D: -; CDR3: CASSPDGPRYEQYF; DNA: TGCGCCAGCAGCCCCGATGGTCCTCGCTACGAGCAGTACTTC
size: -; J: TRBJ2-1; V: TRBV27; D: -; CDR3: CASSYLAGRGEQFF; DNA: TGTGCCAGCAGTTATTTGGCGGGCCGGGGGGAGCAGTTCTTC
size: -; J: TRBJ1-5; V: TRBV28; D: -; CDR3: CASSLVLALTKRNQPQHF; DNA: TGTGCCAGCAGTTTGGTTTTAGCACTAACCAAACGCAATCAGCCCCAGCATTTT
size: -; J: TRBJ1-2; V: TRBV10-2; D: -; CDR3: CASSDLQGNFYGYTF; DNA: TGCGCCAGCAGTGATTTACAGGGAAACTTTTATGGCTACACCTTC
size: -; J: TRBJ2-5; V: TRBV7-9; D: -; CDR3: CASSLARGGPAETQYF; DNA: TGTGCCAGCAGCTTAGCCAGGGGGGGCCCCGCTGAGACCCAGTACTTC
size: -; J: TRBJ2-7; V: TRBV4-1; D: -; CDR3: CASSQDGTYEQYF; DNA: TGCGCCAGCAGCCAAGACGGTACCTACGAGCAGTACTTC
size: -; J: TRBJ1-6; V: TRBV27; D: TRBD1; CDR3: CASSSGQALHF; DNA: TGTGCCAGCAGTTCGGGACAGGCCCTCCACTTT
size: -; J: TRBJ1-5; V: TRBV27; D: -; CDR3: CASSLGGADQPQHF; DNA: TGTGCCAGCTCCCTAGGCGGCGCCGATCAGCCCCAGCATTTT
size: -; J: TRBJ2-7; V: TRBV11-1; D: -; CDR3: CASSFFSGSYEQYF; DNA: TGTGCCAGCAGCTTCTTTTCTGGTTCCTACGAGCAGTACTTC
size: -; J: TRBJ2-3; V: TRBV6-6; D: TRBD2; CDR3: CASSTGTSGGDTQYF; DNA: TGTGCCAGCTCCACCGGGACTAGCGGGGGTGATACGCAGTATTTT